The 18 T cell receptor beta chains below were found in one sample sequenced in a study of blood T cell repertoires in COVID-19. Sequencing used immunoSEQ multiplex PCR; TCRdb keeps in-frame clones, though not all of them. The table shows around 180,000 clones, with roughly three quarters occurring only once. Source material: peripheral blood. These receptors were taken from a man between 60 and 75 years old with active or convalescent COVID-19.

The CDR3 sequence is CASSLSSYISYNEQFF. Here the CDR3 DNA reads TGTGCCAGCAGTTTATCCTCCTATATTTCCTACAATGAGCAGTTCTTC. The V gene is TRBV27, the J gene TRBJ2-1; D uncertain. CDR1 MNHEY and CDR2 SMNVEV come from the germline V gene (reference sequence). The V end was cut by 0 bases, the J end by 1 base, with 10 bases between. The CDR3 covers 16 residues.

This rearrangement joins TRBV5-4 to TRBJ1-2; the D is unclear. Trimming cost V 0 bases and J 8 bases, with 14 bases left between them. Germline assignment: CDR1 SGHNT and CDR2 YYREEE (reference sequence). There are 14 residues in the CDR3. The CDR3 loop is CASSLDQGRSGYTF. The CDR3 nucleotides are TGTGCCAGCAGCTTGGATCAAGGGAGGAGCGGCTACACCTTC.

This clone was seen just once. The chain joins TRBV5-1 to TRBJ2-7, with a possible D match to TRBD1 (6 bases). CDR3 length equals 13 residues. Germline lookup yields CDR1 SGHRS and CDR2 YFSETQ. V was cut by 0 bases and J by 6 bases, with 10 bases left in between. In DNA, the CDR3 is TGCGCCAGCAGCTTGGGACAGGACAGCGAGCAGTACTTC. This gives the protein CASSLGQDSEQYF.

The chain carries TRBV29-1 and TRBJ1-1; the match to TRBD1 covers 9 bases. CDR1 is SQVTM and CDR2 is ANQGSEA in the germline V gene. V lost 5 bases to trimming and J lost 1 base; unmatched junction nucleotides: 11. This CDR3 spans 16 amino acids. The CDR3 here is CSVTNPPGQGNTEAFF. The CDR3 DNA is TGCAGCGTTACTAACCCACCGGGACAGGGGAACACTGAAGCTTTCTTT.

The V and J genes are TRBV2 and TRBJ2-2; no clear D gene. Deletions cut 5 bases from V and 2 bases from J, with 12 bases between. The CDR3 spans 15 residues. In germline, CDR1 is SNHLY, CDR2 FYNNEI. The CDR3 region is CASSPWATNTGELFF. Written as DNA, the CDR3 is TGTGCCAGCAGTCCTTGGGCTACCAACACCGGGGAGCTGTTTTTT.

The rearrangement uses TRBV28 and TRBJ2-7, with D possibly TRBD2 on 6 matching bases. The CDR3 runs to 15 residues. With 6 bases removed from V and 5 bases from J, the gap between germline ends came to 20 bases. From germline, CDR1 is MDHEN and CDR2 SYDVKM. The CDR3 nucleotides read TGTGCCAGCAGCACCACAGGAGGAGGGATTAACGAGCAGTACTTC. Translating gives CASSTTGGGINEQYF.

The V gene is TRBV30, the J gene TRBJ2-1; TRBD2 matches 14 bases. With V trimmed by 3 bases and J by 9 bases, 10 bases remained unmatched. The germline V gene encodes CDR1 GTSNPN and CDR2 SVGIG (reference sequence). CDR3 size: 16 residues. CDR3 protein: CAWSPPLTSGRAEQFF. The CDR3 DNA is TGTGCCTGGAGCCCGCCATTGACTAGCGGGAGGGCTGAGCAGTTCTTC.

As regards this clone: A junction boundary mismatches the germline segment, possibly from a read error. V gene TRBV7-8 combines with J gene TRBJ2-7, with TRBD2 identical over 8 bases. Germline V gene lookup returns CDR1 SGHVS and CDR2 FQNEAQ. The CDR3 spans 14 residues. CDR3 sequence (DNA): TGTGCCAGCAGCCTAGCGGGCAGCTCCTACGAGCAGTACTTC. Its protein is CASSLAGSSYEQYF.

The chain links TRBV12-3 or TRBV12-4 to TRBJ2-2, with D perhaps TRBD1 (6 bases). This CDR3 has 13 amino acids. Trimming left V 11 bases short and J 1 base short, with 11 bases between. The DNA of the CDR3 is TGTGCCGGAGCGACAGGGAACACCGGGGAGCTGTTTTTT. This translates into CAGATGNTGELFF.

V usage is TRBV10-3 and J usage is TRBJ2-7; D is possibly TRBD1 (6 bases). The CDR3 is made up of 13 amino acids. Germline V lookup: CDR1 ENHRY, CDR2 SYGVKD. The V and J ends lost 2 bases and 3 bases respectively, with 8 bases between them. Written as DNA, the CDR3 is TGTGCCATCAGTGAGAACAGGGACTACGAGCAGTACTTC. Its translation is CAISENRDYEQYF.

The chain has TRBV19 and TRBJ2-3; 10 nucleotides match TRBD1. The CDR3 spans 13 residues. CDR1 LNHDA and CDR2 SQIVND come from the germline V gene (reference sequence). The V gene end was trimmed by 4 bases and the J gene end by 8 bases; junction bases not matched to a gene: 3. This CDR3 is CASSTGQGTTQYF. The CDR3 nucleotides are TGTGCCAGTAGTACGGGACAGGGGACTACGCAGTATTTT.

The CDR3 spells CATQELGEQYF. The CDR3 DNA is TGTGCCACCCAGGAACTGGGTGAGCAGTACTTC. The chain couples TRBV5-4 to TRBJ2-7; D is unresolved. Germline V gene data show CDR1 as SGHNT and CDR2 as YYREEE (reference sequence). Trimming took off 9 bases at V and 7 bases at J, with 14 bases between the two ends. This CDR3 region has 11 residues.

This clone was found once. In DNA form, the CDR3 reads TGCAGCGCTGTGGCAGGGGGCTTCACTGAAGCTTTCTTT. It encodes CSAVAGGFTEAFF. The chain carries TRBV29-1 and TRBJ1-1; TRBD1 matches 8 bases. The CDR3 loop spans 13 amino acids. After removal of 7 bases from V and 4 bases from J, the junction contained 8 bases not matched to a gene. Germline V gene sequence: CDR1 SQVTM, CDR2 ANQGSEA.

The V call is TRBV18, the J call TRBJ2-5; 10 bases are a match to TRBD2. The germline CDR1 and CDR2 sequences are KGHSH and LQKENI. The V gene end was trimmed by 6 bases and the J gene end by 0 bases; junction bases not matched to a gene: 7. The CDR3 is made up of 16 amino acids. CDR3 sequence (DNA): TGTGCCAGCTCTACCTGGGGGACTAGCGACCAAGAGACCCAGTACTTC. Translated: CASSTWGTSDQETQYF.

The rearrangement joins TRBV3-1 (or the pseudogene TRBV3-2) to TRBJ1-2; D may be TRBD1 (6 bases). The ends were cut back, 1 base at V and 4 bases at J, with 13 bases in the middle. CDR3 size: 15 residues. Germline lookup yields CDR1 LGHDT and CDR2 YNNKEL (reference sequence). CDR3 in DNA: TGTGCCAGCAGCCAAGGTGCAGGGGTGGCCTATGGCTACACCTTC. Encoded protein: CASSQGAGVAYGYTF.

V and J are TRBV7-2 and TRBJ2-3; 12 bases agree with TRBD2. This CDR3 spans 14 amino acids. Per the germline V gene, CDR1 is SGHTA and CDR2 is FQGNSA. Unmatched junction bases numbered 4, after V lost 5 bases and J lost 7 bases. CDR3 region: CASSPTSGRNTQYF. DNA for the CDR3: TGTGCCAGCAGCCCTACTAGCGGGAGGAATACGCAGTATTTT.

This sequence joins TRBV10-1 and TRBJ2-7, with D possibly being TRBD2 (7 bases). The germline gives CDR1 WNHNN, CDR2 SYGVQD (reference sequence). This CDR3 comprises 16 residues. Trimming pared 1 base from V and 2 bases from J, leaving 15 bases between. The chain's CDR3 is CASSEFRGAGAYEQYF. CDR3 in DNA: TGCGCCAGCAGTGAGTTCCGGGGGGCGGGAGCCTACGAGCAGTACTTC.

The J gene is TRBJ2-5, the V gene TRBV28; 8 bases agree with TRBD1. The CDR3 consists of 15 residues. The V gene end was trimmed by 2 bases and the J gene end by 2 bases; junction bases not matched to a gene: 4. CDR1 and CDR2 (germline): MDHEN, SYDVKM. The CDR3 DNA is TGTGCCAGCAGTTTAGGGACAGGAAGACAAGAGACCCAGTACTTC. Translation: CASSLGTGRQETQYF.